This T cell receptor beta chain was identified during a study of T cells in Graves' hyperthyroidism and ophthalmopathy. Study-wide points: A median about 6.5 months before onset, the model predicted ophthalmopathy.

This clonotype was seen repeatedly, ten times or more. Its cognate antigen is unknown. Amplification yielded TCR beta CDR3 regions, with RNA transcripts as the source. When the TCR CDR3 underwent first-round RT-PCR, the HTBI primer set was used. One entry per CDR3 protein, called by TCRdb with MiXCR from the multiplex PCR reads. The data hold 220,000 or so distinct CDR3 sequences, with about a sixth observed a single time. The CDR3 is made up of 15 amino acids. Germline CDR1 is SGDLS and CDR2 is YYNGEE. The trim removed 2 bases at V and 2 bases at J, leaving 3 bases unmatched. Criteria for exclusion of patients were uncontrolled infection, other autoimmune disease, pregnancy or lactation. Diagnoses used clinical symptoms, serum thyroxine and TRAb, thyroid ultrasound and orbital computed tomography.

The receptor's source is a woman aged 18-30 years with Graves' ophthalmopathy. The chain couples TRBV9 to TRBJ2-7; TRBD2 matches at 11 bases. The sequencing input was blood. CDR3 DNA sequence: TGTGCCAGCAGCGTGGGGACTAGCGGCACCTACGAGCAGTACTTC. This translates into CASSVGTSGTYEQYF.